Listed here are 24 T cell receptor beta chains from one sample, sequenced in a study of chemoradiotherapy in HPV16-positive cancers. TCRdb keeps only in-frame clones here, not all; method: immunoSEQ multiplex PCR. The sample holds 3,400 or so clones, under 85% seen once. The source was tumor tissue, collected from a patient who underwent chemoradiotherapy. The receptors stem from a human donor with HPV-associated anogenital cancer.

The V gene is TRBV5-1, the J gene TRBJ1-1; TRBD1 matches 8 bases. V lost 4 bases, J lost 1 base, and 3 bases stayed unmatched. This CDR3 has 14 residues. From germline, CDR1 is SGHRS and CDR2 YFSETQ. This CDR3 is CASSIGTGNTEAFF. The CDR3 region has the DNA TGCGCCAGCAGCATCGGGACAGGGAACACTGAAGCTTTCTTT.

This chain connects TRBV5-6 to TRBJ2-1; D gene ambiguous. Germline values: CDR1 SGHDT, CDR2 YYEEEE. Trimming stripped 3 bases from V and 9 bases from J, with 16 bases between. CDR3 length equals 14 residues. CDR3 in amino acids: CASSSPDLSSEQFF. CDR3 coding DNA: TGTGCCAGCAGCTCCCCGGACCTCTCTAGTGAGCAGTTCTTC.

The genes are TRBV4-1 and TRBJ1-2; D unclear. Germline V gives CDR1 MGHRA, CDR2 YSYEKL. V gave up 0 bases and J gave up 5 bases, with 7 bases separating them. This CDR3 comprises 13 residues. The DNA of the CDR3 is TGCGCCAGCAGCCAAGATCTTGGATATGGCTACACCTTC. Amino acids: CASSQDLGYGYTF.

The chain uses TRBV30 and TRBJ1-5; a possible D gene is TRBD1 (5 bases). Per the germline V gene, CDR1 is GTSNPN and CDR2 is SVGIG (reference sequence). Trimming stripped 1 base from V and 4 bases from J, with 11 bases between. The CDR3 spans 14 residues. The CDR3 nucleotides are TGTGCCTGGAGTGAACGCTGGGGGAATCAGCCCCAGCATTTT. It is translated as CAWSERWGNQPQHF. Combining the CDR3 with reference TRBV30 and TRBJ1-5 gives the whole variable domain SQTIHQWPATLVQPVGSPLSLECTVEGTSNPNLYWYRQAAGRGLQLLFYSVGIGQISSEVPQNLSASRPQDRQFILSSKKLLLSDSGFYLCAWSERWGNQPQHFGDGTRLSIL.

The chain recombines TRBV2 with TRBJ1-2; D is undetermined. The CDR3 is made up of 17 amino acids. Germline V CDR1 and CDR2: SNHLY, FYNNEI. V was clipped by 3 bases and J by 6 bases, with 23 bases between them. Here the CDR3 reads CASSERLRPFIRDGYTF. CDR3 nucleotide sequence: TGTGCCAGCAGTGAGAGGTTAAGGCCATTTATCCGGGATGGCTACACCTTC.

The gene calls are TRBV5-1 and TRBJ2-1, with TRBD2 matching 13 bases. Germline lookup yields CDR1 SGHRS and CDR2 YFSETQ. V dropped 0 bases and J dropped 6; count of bases not matched to a gene: 3. The CDR3 extends over 16 amino acids. The CDR3 region has the DNA TGCGCCAGCAGCTTGGATGGGACTAGCGGGGCCAATGAGCAGTTCTTC. This translates into CASSLDGTSGANEQFF.

The chain combines TRBV27 with TRBJ2-7; no reliable D call. V gave up 0 bases and J gave up 4 bases, with 7 bases separating them. The CDR3 extends over 13 amino acids. Germline CDR1 reads MNHEY; CDR2 reads SMNVEV (reference sequence). Here the CDR3 reads CASSLSTQYEQYF. The CDR3 DNA sequence: TGTGCCAGCAGTTTATCGACCCAATACGAGCAGTACTTC.

The V gene is TRBV7-9, the J gene TRBJ2-7, with 9 bases identical to TRBD1. CDR3 size: 10 residues. Germline assignment: CDR1 SEHNR and CDR2 FQNEAQ (reference sequence). CDR3 protein: CASRRDREAV. In DNA form, the CDR3 reads TGTGCCAGCCGTCGGGACAGGGAGGCTGTC.

The V and J genes are TRBV7-6 and TRBJ1-1, with D perhaps TRBD1 (5 bases). From germline, CDR1 is SGHVS and CDR2 FNYEAQ. Trimming took off 4 bases at V and 1 base at J, with 16 bases between the two ends. The CDR3 is 16 amino acids. The CDR3 DNA is TGTGCCAGCAGCTCCGAGGGGCAGGGCCCGAACACTGAAGCTTTCTTT. This translates into CASSSEGQGPNTEAFF.

The chain carries TRBV9 and TRBJ2-4; 8 nucleotides match TRBD1. The germline gives CDR1 SGDLS, CDR2 YYNGEE. The V gene end was trimmed by 0 bases and the J gene end by 8 bases; junction bases not matched to a gene: 10. This CDR3 region has 16 residues. The CDR3 here is CASSVGTRQGADIQYF. CDR3 in DNA: TGTGCCAGCAGCGTAGGTACGCGGCAGGGGGCAGACATTCAGTACTTC.

J is TRBJ1-2 and V is TRBV6-6; 10 bases line up with TRBD1. The CDR3 loop spans 14 amino acids. Germline CDR1 is MNHNY and CDR2 is SVGAGI (reference sequence). The V and J ends lost 0 bases and 10 bases, in that order; junction bases with no gene match: 5. CDR3 loop: CASSYSRDRGPYTF. The CDR3 bases are TGTGCCAGCAGTTACTCCAGGGACAGGGGCCCCTACACCTTC.

The count of this clone is one. The chain employs TRBV9 and TRBJ1-2; D is uncertain. This CDR3 is built from 14 residues. Germline V gene lookup returns CDR1 SGDLS and CDR2 YYNGEE. V lost 0 bases to trimming and J lost 7 bases, with 13 bases between them. CDR3: CASSVEAGLGGYTF. CDR3 in DNA: TGTGCCAGCAGCGTAGAGGCAGGCCTGGGTGGCTACACCTTC.

The genes are TRBV10-3 and TRBJ2-1, with TRBD2 as a possible D gene (6 bases). This CDR3 region has 15 residues. Germline V gene data show CDR1 as ENHRY and CDR2 as SYGVKD. V lost 4 bases and J lost 0, with 10 bases in between. The CDR3 DNA reads as TGTGCCATCAGTGTTCAGGAGGGCTCCTACAATGAGCAGTTCTTC. Amino acids: CAISVQEGSYNEQFF.

The V call is TRBV6-5, the J call TRBJ2-1, with a possible D match to TRBD2 (6 bases). The V end lost 4 bases, the J end lost 10 bases, and 14 bases lay between the germline ends. In germline, CDR1 is MNHEY, CDR2 SVGAGI. The CDR3 consists of 13 residues. The CDR3 DNA is TGTGCCAGCAGTTTCCCCGGGACTGAGGAGCAGTTCTTC. Residues: CASSFPGTEEQFF.

The chain couples TRBV2 to TRBJ1-5; TRBD1 aligns across 7 bases. In germline, CDR1 is SNHLY, CDR2 FYNNEI. The length of the CDR3 is 17 residues. V gave up 0 bases and J gave up 0 bases; unmatched junction bases: 5. The CDR3 coding sequence is TGTGCCAGCAGTGAAGCTAGGGGACAGCGTAGCAATCAGCCCCAGCATTTT. Translating it yields CASSEARGQRSNQPQHF.

The rearrangement joins TRBV29-1 to TRBJ2-1; 8 bases match TRBD2. Trimming at V came to 3 bases and at J to 6 bases, leaving 4 bases not matched to a gene. Germline-derived CDR1 and CDR2 are SQVTM and ANQGSEA. The CDR3 has 13 amino acids. For the CDR3, the DNA is TGCAGCGTTGATTTCGGGAGGGGCAATGAGCAGTTCTTC. Its translation is CSVDFGRGNEQFF.

The genes are TRBV28 and TRBJ1-2; possible D gene TRBD1, 5 bases. The CDR3 runs 13 residues. Germline CDR1 MDHEN, CDR2 SYDVKM. With 5 bases removed from V and 4 bases from J, the gap between germline ends came to 11 bases. The CDR3 DNA sequence: TGTGCCAGCAGTGGCGGGACGGTCTATGGCTACACCTTC. Translation gives CASSGGTVYGYTF.

In DNA form, the CDR3 reads TGTGCCAGTACCTTCGGAGCGTTTGAAGCTTTCTTT. Its protein is CASTFGAFEAFF. The V gene is TRBV19, the J gene TRBJ1-1; D unclear. Deletions cut 7 bases from V and 7 bases from J, with 13 bases between. Germline CDR1 LNHDA, CDR2 SQIVND (reference sequence). The CDR3 consists of 12 residues.

CDR3 bases: TGCAGCGTTGAAGATATGGTACTAGGGGGCAATGAGCAGTTCTTC. Amino acids: CSVEDMVLGGNEQFF. The rearrangement uses TRBV29-1 and TRBJ2-1; D is possibly TRBD1 (6 bases). Per germline, CDR1 SQVTM and CDR2 ANQGSEA. V gave up 0 bases and J gave up 6 bases, with 15 bases separating them. The CDR3 length is 15 residues.

The J gene is TRBJ1-2, the V gene TRBV9; no clear D. The V gene lost 2 bases and the J gene lost 0 bases, with 8 bases spanning the gap. The CDR3 is made up of 14 amino acids. Per the germline V gene, CDR1 is SGDLS and CDR2 is YYNGEE. The CDR3 DNA reads TGTGCCAGCAGCGTCGGCAGCTCTAACTATGGCTACACCTTC. This codes for CASSVGSSNYGYTF. Complete variable domain (other parts from reference TRBV9 and TRBJ1-2): DSGVTQTPKHLITATGQRVTLRCSPRSGDLSVYWYQQSLDQGLQFLIQYYNGEERAKGNILERFSAQQFPDLHSELNLSSLELGDSALYFCASSVGSSNYGYTFGSGTRLTVV.

J is TRBJ1-2 and V is TRBV5-6; the D is unclear. There are 14 residues in the CDR3. V gave up 2 bases and J gave up 1 base, with 9 bases separating them. In germline, CDR1 is SGHDT, CDR2 YYEEEE. In DNA form, the CDR3 reads TGTGCCAGCAGCTTTCGGGAGGTTAACTATGGCTACACCTTC. Amino acid sequence: CASSFREVNYGYTF.

This chain joins TRBV6-6 and TRBJ2-3; TRBD1 matches 8 bases. CDR3 length: 13 amino acids. V shed 9 bases, J shed 5 bases, and the junction held 7 bases outside the gene matches. From germline, CDR1 is MNHNY and CDR2 SVGAGI (reference sequence). CDR3 DNA: TGTGCCAGTCAACAGGGGGTTCTAGATACGCAGTATTTT. It codes for CASQQGVLDTQYF.

V gene TRBV5-6 combines with J gene TRBJ2-3; D is possibly TRBD2 (5 bases). This CDR3 has 16 amino acids. The V gene lost 5 bases and the J gene lost 1 base, with 17 bases spanning the gap. Germline CDR1 is SGHDT and CDR2 is YYEEEE. The CDR3 coding sequence is TGTGCCAGCAGTTCGGACCTTTGGACTCGCACAGATACGCAGTATTTT. The encoded protein is CASSSDLWTRTDTQYF.

The rearrangement uses TRBV5-8 and TRBJ2-1; 10 nucleotides line up with TRBD2. V shed 1 base and J 8 bases; nucleotides not matched to a gene: 12. The CDR3 is made up of 17 amino acids. Germline V CDR1 and CDR2: SGHTS, YDEGEE. Here the CDR3 reads CASSLPRASGSTDEQFF. For the CDR3, the DNA is TGTGCCAGCAGCTTGCCCAGGGCTAGCGGGAGTACCGATGAGCAGTTCTTC.